This entry features one T cell receptor beta chain sequence. Its antigen remains undetermined. Per-nucleotide qualities are absent, and no much larger clonotype sits a single base away. The sample comes from a study of control samples from healthy donors and cancer patients (dated by TCRdb to the early 2020s). Receptor amplification or capture employed the immunoSEQ multiplex PCR assay. Drawn from immuneACCESS, this table holds only the in-frame rearrangements with V and J called that TCRdb kept. Clones are partly lost; checked studies trace under half to an unresolved V gene and leave the rest unexplained. Recorded for this sample are about 92,000 clones; 82% of them occurred a single time. Together, the top ten hold about 9.2% of the sample. A distance of 18 bases separates the germline ends of V and J, which lose 3 bases and 0 bases respectively. Measured from the cysteine to the phenylalanine, the CDR3 is 18 residues long. The CDR3 DNA has 54 bases and is translated from base 1. CDR1 and CDR2, looked up from the germline V gene, are KGHSH and LQKENI.

The rearrangement joined TRBV18 to TRBJ1-3; TRBD1 is a possible D gene, resting on 6 matching bases. Sequences were obtained from blood. The receptor's source is a woman aged 55 to 70 in good health. The DNA reads as follows: TGTGCCAGCTCACCTCAAAGCGCCAGGGGAAGCTCTGGAAACACCATATATTTT. This is translated as CASSPQSARGSSGNTIYF.